The present T cell receptor (beta chain) was sequenced within a study of cytomegalovirus exposure and HLA in healthy donors. Study findings and constraints: Productive rates of about 87% or about 30% were seen for most TCR beta V segments in an earlier analysis. Some V segments could not be told apart, so they were left out, TRBV6-2 and TRBV6-3 among them. It was likely that a cluster of highly shared sequence variants was a sequencing artifact.

This clone turned up a few times. The antigen is unknown. The PCR ran on 60 Vbeta and 13 Jbeta primers. Under the authors' procedure: Among the unique TCR beta chains that a later analysis counted, some 73 million in all, 10 million to 11 million were shared. Clones were sequenced by immunoSEQ multiplex PCR, and TCRdb holds only the in-frame ones, with some missing. Clone size and the V and J calls come from that table; the DNA yielded D and trimming. The data hold under 200,000 clones, with roughly 75% observed a single time. The V end was cut by 5 bases, the J end by 6 bases, with 11 bases between. Germline CDR1 and CDR2: SNHLY and FYNNEI. The CDR3 is made up of 12 amino acids.

The chain employs TRBV2 and TRBJ2-7; D is perhaps TRBD1 (5 bases). Sequencing was done on a sample of PBMCs. The receptor comes from a male donor in good health and CMV-seronegative. This chain's CDR3 is CASSKQGGEQYF. The CDR3 coding sequence is TGTGCCAGCAGTAAGCAGGGTGGCGAGCAGTACTTC.